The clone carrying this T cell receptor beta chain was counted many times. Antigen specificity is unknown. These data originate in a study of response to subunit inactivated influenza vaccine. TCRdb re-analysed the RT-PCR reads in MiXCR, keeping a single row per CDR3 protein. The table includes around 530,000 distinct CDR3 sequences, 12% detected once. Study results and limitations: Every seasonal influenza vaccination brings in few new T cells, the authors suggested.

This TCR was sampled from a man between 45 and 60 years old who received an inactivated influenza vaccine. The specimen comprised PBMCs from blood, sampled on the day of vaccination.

CDR3 in amino acids: CASSQATSGYYEQYF. The DNA for the CDR3 is TGCGCCAGCAGCCAAGCTACTAGCGGATACTACGAGCAGTACTTC. The rearrangement links TRBV4-3 to TRBJ2-7, with TRBD2 matching over 8 bases. With V trimmed by 1 base and J by 3 bases, 5 bases remained unmatched. The CDR3 contains 15 residues. Germline CDR1 reads LGHNA; CDR2 reads YSLEER.